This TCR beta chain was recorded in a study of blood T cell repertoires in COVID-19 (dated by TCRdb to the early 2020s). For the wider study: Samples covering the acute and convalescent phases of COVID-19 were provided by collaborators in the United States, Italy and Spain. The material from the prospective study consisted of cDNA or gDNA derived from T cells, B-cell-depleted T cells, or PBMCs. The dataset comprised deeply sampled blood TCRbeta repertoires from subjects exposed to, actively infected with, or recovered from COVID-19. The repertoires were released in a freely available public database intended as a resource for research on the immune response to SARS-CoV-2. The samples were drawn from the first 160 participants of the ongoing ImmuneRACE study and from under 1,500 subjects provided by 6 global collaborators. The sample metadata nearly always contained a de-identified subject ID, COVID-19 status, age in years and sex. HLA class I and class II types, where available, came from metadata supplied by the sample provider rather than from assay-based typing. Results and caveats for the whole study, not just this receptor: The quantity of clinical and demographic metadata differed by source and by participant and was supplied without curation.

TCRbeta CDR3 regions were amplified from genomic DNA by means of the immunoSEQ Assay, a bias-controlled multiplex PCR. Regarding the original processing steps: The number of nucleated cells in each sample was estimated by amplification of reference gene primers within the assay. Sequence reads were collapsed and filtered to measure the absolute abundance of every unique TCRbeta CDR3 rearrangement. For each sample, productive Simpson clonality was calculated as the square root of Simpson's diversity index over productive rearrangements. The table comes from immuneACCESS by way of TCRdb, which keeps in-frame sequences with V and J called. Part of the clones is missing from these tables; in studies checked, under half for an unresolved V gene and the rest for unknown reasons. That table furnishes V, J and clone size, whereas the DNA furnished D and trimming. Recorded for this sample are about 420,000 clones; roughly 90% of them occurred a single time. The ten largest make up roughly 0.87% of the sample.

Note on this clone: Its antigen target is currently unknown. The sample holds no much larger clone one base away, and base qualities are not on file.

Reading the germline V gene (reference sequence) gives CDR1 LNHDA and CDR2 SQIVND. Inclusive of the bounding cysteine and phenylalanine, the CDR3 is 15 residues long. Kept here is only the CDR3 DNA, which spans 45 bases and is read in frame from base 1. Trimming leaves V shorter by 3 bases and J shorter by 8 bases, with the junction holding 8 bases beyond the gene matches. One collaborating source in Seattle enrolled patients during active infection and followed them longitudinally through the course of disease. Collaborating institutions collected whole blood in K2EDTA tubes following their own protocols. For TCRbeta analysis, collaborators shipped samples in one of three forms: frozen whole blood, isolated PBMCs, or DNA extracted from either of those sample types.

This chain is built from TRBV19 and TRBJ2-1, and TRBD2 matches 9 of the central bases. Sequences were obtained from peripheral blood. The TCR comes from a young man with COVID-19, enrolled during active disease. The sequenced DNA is TGTGCCAGTAGTATCCCCAGCGGGGGGAGGGATGAGCAGTTCTTC. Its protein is CASSIPSGGRDEQFF.